This T cell receptor (beta chain) was found in a study of T cell changes during pregnancy in multiple sclerosis (dated by TCRdb to about 2019). Some background on the complete study: Changes in the T cell repertoire over the course of pregnancy were examined in this study in women with multiple sclerosis.

There are 16 amino acids in the CDR3, from cysteine to phenylalanine inclusive. Only the CDR3 part of the read is kept: 48 bases, read in frame from the first base. V is pared back by 4 bases and J by 4 bases, with 21 bases lying between the germline termini. The germline V gene sets CDR1 to SGHRS and CDR2 to YFSETQ. Library creation used the immunoSEQ multiplex PCR assay. Here the immuneACCESS table is served through TCRdb, limited to in-frame sequences with V and J called. Missing clones are a known gap in these copies; in checked studies unresolved V genes cover under half, and the rest lacks a known reason. Present in this sample are some 48,000 clones, around 90% of which were seen just once. The top ten clones comprise approximately 0.61% of the sample. For this clone: The clone's antigen remains unknown. No base-level quality is on record; no much larger clone is a single base apart.

The sequence was collected from a female donor in good health, enrolled as a control in a pregnancy study. The rearrangement combines TRBV5-1 with TRBJ2-7; TRBD1 is perhaps the D gene, given 6 matching bases. Material: CD4+ T cells from peripheral blood mononuclear cells, obtained after pregnancy. In nucleotide form, the sequence is TGCGCCAGCAGCCCGCGAGGGGGTGGAGCATCGTACGAGCAGTACTTC. This translates into CASSPRGGGASYEQYF. Joined to the reference TRBV5-1 and TRBJ2-7 proteins, this CDR3 gives the full variable domain: KAGVTQTPRYLIKTRGQQVTLSCSPISGHRSVSWYQQTPGQGLQFLFEYFSETQRNKGNFPGRFSGRQFSNSRSEMNVSTLELGDSALYLCASSPRGGGASYEQYFGPGTRLTVT.